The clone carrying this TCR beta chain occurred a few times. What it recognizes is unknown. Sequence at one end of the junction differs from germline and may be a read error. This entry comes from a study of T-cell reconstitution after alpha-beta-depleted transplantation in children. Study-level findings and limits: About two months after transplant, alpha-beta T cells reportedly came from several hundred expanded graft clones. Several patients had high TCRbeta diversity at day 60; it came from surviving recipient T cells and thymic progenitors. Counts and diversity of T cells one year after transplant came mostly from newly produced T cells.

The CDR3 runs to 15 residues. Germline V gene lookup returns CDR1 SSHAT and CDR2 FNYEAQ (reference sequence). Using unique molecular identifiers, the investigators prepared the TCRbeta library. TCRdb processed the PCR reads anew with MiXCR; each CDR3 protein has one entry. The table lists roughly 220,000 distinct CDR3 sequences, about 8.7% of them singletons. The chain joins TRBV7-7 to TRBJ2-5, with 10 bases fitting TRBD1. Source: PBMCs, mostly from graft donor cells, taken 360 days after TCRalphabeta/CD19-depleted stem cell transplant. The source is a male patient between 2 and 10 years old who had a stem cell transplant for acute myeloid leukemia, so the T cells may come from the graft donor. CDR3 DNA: TGTGCTAGCAGCGTCCAGACAGGGGGCTGGGAGACCCAGTACTTC. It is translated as CASSVQTGGWETQYF.